A selection of T cell receptor beta chains follows, all from one sample in a study of T cells after yellow fever vaccination. TCRdb re-called the 5' RACE reads through MiXCR, storing one row per CDR3 protein. The sample records some 560,000 distinct CDR3 sequences, about 15% being singletons. The specimen was PBMCs, collected 5 to 6 days after the first yellow fever vaccination. The receptor source for this set is a young man who received the YFV17D yellow fever vaccine. Both conserved end residues are part of each CDR3. Each record gives: clone size, V gene, D gene, J gene, CDR3 DNA, CDR3 protein. The D gene is left open where the match is weak. Clone size is shown for a subset of rows, as once, few, many or a class of expanded clone.

clone size: -; V gene: TRBV7-6; D gene: -; J gene: TRBJ2-4; CDR3 DNA: TGTGCCAGCAGCGATAGAAACATTCAGTACTTC; CDR3 protein: CASSDRNIQYF
clone size: -; V gene: TRBV28; D gene: TRBD1; J gene: TRBJ2-2; CDR3 DNA: TGTGCCAGCAGTCCACCCGGGACAGGGGCCGGGGAGCTGTTTTTT; CDR3 protein: CASSPPGTGAGELFF
clone size: few; V gene: TRBV12-5; D gene: -; J gene: TRBJ2-2; CDR3 DNA: TGTGCTAGTGGTTTCCCCACGACAGTAACCGGGGAGCTGTTTTTT; CDR3 protein: CASGFPTTVTGELFF
clone size: few; V gene: TRBV7-9; D gene: -; J gene: TRBJ1-1; CDR3 DNA: TGTGCCAGCAGCTTTCAAGGATCTGAAGCTTTCTTT; CDR3 protein: CASSFQGSEAFF
clone size: -; V gene: TRBV9; D gene: -; J gene: TRBJ2-3; CDR3 DNA: TGTGCCAGCAGCCTTCGGGCCCAAGCGTCAGATACGCAGTATTTT; CDR3 protein: CASSLRAQASDTQYF
clone size: few; V gene: TRBV6-1; D gene: -; J gene: TRBJ1-1; CDR3 DNA: TGTGCCAGCGGCGCGGGCGCTCCGAGTGAAGCTTTCTTT; CDR3 protein: CASGAGAPSEAFF
clone size: few; V gene: TRBV12-3/TRBV12-4; D gene: TRBD1; J gene: TRBJ2-5; CDR3 DNA: TGTGCCAGCTTACCTCTTGATGGGACAGGGGGAGGGATGACCCAGTACTTC; CDR3 protein: CASLPLDGTGGGMTQYF
clone size: few; V gene: TRBV29-1; D gene: -; J gene: TRBJ2-1; CDR3 DNA: TGCAGCCTCGGGGGAAATGAGCAGTTCTTC; CDR3 protein: CSLGGNEQFF
clone size: -; V gene: TRBV6-2/TRBV6-3; D gene: TRBD1; J gene: TRBJ1-5; CDR3 DNA: TGTGCCAGCAGTTACCCCCCCGGGACAGGGGGAAGCAATCAGCCCCAGCATTTT; CDR3 protein: CASSYPPGTGGSNQPQHF
clone size: few; V gene: TRBV6-5; D gene: -; J gene: TRBJ1-6; CDR3 DNA: TGTGCCAGCAGTTACTCCGGACAAAGTTCACCCCTCCACTTT; CDR3 protein: CASSYSGQSSPLHF
clone size: few; V gene: TRBV20-1; D gene: -; J gene: TRBJ1-6; CDR3 DNA: TGCAGTACCCGAGGGGCAGTCAATAATTCACCCCTCCACTTT; CDR3 protein: CSTRGAVNNSPLHF
clone size: many; V gene: TRBV5-6; D gene: TRBD1; J gene: TRBJ1-2; CDR3 DNA: TGTGCCAGCAGCTTGGGGGACAGGTCGCGCGGCTACACCTTC; CDR3 protein: CASSLGDRSRGYTF
clone size: few; V gene: TRBV30; D gene: -; J gene: TRBJ1-5; CDR3 DNA: TGTGCCTGGACGGGTGATAGCAATCAGCCCCAGCATTTT; CDR3 protein: CAWTGDSNQPQHF
clone size: few; V gene: TRBV18; D gene: -; J gene: TRBJ2-7; CDR3 DNA: TGTGCCAGCTCTCCCGCGAACAGTAACAAACCCTCCTACGAGCAGTACTTC; CDR3 protein: CASSPANSNKPSYEQYF
clone size: -; V gene: TRBV12-5; D gene: -; J gene: TRBJ2-2; CDR3 DNA: TGTGCTAGTGGTTTGGTCCCCGGGGGATACACCGGGGAGCTGTTTTTT; CDR3 protein: CASGLVPGGYTGELFF
clone size: -; V gene: TRBV3-1; D gene: -; J gene: TRBJ2-2; CDR3 DNA: TGTGCCAGCACCCCGCGAGGGAACACCGGGGAGCTGTTTTTT; CDR3 protein: CASTPRGNTGELFF
clone size: few; V gene: TRBV6-1; D gene: -; J gene: TRBJ1-2; CDR3 DNA: TGTGCCAGCAGCCGGGTTGTAAGGGAAGGGGTCGCTAACTATGGCTACACCTTC; CDR3 protein: CASSRVVREGVANYGYTF
clone size: few; V gene: TRBV6-5; D gene: -; J gene: TRBJ1-5; CDR3 DNA: TGTGCCAGCAGTTACACGGGGGCGAGCAATCAGCCCCAGCATTTT; CDR3 protein: CASSYTGASNQPQHF
clone size: -; V gene: TRBV10-3; D gene: -; J gene: TRBJ2-7; CDR3 DNA: TGTGCCATCAGTGAGTCGACCGACGAGCAGTACTTC; CDR3 protein: CAISESTDEQYF
clone size: few; V gene: TRBV5-5; D gene: -; J gene: TRBJ2-1; CDR3 DNA: TGTGCCAGCAGCTCCACCCAGGGTCACAATGAGCAGTTCTTC; CDR3 protein: CASSSTQGHNEQFF
clone size: -; V gene: TRBV5-1; D gene: -; J gene: TRBJ2-3; CDR3 DNA: TGCGCCAGCAGAGTGGGCAGGGGTGAAGATACGCAGTATTTT; CDR3 protein: CASRVGRGEDTQYF
clone size: few; V gene: TRBV7-9; D gene: -; J gene: TRBJ2-3; CDR3 DNA: TGTGCCAGCAGCCGGGACTTGAGCACAGATACGCAGTATTTT; CDR3 protein: CASSRDLSTDTQYF
clone size: -; V gene: TRBV12-3/TRBV12-4; D gene: TRBD1; J gene: TRBJ1-1; CDR3 DNA: TGTGCCAGCAGTCCCCCCGCAGGGGGCCCCCCGGGCACTGAAGCTTTCTTT; CDR3 protein: CASSPPAGGPPGTEAFF